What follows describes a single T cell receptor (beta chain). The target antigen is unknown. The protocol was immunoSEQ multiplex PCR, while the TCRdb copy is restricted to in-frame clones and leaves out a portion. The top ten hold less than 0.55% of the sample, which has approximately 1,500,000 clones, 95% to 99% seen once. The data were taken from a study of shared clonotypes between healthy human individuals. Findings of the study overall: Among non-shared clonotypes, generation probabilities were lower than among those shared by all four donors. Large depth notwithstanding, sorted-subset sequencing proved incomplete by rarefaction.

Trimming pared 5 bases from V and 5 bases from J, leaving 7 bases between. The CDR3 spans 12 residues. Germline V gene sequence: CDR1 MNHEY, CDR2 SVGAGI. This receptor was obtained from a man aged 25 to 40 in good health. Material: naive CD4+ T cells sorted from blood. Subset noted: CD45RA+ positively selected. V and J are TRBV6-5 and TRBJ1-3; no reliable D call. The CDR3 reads CASSPSRNTIYF. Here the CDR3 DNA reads TGTGCCAGCAGTCCGTCCCGAAACACCATATATTTT.